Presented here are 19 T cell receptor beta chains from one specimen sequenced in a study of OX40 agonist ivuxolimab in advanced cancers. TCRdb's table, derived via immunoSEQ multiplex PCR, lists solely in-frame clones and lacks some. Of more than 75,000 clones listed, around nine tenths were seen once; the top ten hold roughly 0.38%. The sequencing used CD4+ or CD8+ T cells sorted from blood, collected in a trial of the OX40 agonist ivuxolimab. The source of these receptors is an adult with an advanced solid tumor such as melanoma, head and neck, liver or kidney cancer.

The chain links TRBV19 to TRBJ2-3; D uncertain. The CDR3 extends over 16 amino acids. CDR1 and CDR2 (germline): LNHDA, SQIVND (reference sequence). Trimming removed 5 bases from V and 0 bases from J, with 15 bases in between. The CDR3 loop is CASSPNGGPSTDTQYF. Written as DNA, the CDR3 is TGTGCCAGTAGTCCAAACGGCGGACCTAGCACAGATACGCAGTATTTT.

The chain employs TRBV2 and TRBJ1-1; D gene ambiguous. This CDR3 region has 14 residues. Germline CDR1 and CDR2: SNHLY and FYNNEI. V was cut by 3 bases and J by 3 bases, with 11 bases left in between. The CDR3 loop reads CASSDQQKDTEAFF. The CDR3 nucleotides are TGTGCCAGCAGTGACCAACAAAAGGACACTGAAGCTTTCTTT.

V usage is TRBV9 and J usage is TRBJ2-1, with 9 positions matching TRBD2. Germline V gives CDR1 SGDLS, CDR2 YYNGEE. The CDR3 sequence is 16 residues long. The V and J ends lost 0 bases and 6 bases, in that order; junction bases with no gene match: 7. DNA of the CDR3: TGTGCCAGCAGCGTAGCCAGCGGGAGGACGGGCAATGAGCAGTTCTTC. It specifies CASSVASGRTGNEQFF.

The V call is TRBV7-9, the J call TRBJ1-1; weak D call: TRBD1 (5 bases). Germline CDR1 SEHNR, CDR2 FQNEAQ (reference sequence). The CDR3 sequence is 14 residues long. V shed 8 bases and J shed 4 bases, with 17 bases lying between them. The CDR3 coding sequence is TGTGCCAGCGACCAGCAGGGACTTGGCACTGAAGCTTTCTTT. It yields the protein CASDQQGLGTEAFF.

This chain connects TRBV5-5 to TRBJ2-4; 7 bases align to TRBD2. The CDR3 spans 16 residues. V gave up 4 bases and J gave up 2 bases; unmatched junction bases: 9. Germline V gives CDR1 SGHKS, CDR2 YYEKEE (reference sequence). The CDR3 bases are TGTGCCAGCAGCCGACCGGGGGGAGATCCCAAAAACATTCAGTACTTC. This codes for CASSRPGGDPKNIQYF. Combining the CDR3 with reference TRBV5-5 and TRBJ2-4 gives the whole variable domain DAGVTQSPTHLIKTRGQQVTLRCSPISGHKSVSWYQQVLGQGPQFIFQYYEKEERGRGNFPDRFSARQFPNYSSELNVNALLLGDSALYLCASSRPGGDPKNIQYFGAGTRLSVL.

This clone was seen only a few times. The CDR3 nucleotides read TGTGCCAGCTCACAGGGACAGCCAAGCAATCAGCCCCAGCATTTT. Amino acid sequence: CASSQGQPSNQPQHF. The V call is TRBV18, the J call TRBJ1-5; TRBD1 matches at 7 bases. J was trimmed by 1 base and V by 4 bases; bases with no gene match: 4. The CDR3 has 15 residues. Germline CDR1 and CDR2: KGHSH and LQKENI. Together with reference TRBV18 and TRBJ1-5, the CDR3 gives the full variable domain: NAGVMQNPRHLVRRRGQEARLRCSPMKGHSHVYWYRQLPEEGLKFMVYLQKENIIDESGMPKERFSAEFPKEGPSILRIQQVVRGDSAAYFCASSQGQPSNQPQHFGDGTRLSIL.

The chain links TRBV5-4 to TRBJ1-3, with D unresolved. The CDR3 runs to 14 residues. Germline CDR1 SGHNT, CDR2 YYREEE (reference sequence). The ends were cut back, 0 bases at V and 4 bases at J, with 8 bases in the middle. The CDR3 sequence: CASSLAGAGNTIYF. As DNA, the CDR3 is TGTGCCAGCAGCTTGGCAGGCGCCGGAAACACCATATATTTT.

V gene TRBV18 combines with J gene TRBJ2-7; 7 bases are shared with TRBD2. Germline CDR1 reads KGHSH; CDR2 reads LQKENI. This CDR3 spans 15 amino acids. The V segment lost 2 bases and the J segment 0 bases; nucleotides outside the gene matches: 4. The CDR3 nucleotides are TGTGCCAGCTCACCAAGAGGCGGGAGCTCCTACGAGCAGTACTTC. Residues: CASSPRGGSSYEQYF. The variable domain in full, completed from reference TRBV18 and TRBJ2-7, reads NAGVMQNPRHLVRRRGQEARLRCSPMKGHSHVYWYRQLPEEGLKFMVYLQKENIIDESGMPKERFSAEFPKEGPSILRIQQVVRGDSAAYFCASSPRGGSSYEQYFGPGTRLTVT.

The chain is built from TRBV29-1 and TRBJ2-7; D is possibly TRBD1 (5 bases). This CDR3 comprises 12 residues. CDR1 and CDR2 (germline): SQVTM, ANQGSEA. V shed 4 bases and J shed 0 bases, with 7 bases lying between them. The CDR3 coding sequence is TGCAGCGTTGGAGACAGCTCCTACGAGCAGTACTTC. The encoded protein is CSVGDSSYEQYF.

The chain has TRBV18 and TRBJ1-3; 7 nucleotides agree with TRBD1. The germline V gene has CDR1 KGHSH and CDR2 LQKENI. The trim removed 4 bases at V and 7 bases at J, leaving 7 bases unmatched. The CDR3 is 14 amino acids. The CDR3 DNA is TGTGCCAGCTCACTCCAGACAGGGAGGAACACCATATATTTT. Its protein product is CASSLQTGRNTIYF.

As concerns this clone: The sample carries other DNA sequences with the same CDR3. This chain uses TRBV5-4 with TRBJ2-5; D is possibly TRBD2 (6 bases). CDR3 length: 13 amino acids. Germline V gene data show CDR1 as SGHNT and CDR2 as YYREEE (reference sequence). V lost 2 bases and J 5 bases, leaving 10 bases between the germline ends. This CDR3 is CASSLAGVETQYF. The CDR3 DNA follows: TGTGCCAGCAGCTTAGCGGGTGTCGAGACCCAGTACTTC.

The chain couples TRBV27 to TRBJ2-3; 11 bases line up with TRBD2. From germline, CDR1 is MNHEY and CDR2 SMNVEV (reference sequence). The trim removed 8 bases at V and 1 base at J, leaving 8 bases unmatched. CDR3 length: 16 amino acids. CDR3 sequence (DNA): TGTGCCAGCGCCTCTAGCGGGAGGACCCGCACAGATACGCAGTATTTT. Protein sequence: CASASSGRTRTDTQYF.

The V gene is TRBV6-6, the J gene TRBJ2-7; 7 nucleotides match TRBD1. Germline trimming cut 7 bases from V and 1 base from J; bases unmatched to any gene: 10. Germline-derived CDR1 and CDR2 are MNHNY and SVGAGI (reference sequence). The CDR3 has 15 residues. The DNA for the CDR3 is TGTGCCAGCACCGAAAGGGGACAGATTTCCTACGAGCAGTACTTC. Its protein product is CASTERGQISYEQYF.

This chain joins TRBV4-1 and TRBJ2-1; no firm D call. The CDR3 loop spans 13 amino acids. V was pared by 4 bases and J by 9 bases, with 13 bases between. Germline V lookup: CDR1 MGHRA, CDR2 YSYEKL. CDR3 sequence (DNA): TGCGCCAGCAGCCCAACTGGGTACGGTGAGCAGTTCTTC. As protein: CASSPTGYGEQFF.

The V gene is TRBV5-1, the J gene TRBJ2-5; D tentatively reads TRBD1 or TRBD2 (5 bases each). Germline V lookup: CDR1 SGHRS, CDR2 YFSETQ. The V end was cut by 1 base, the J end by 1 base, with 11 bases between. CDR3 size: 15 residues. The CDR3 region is CASSLSGLSQETQYF. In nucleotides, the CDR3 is TGCGCCAGCAGCTTGTCGGGGCTAAGCCAAGAGACCCAGTACTTC.

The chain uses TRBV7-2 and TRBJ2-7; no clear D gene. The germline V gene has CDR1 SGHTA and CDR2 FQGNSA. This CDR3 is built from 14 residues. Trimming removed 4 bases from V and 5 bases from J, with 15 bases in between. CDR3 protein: CASSSQPFSDEQYF. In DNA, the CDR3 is TGTGCCAGCAGCTCGCAGCCATTTTCGGACGAGCAGTACTTC.

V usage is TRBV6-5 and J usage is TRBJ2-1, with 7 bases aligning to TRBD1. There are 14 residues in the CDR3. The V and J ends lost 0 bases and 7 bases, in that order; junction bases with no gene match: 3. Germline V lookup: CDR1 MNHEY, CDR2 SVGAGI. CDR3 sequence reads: CASSYSTGLNEQFF. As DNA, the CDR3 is TGTGCCAGCAGTTACTCGACAGGGCTGAATGAGCAGTTCTTC.

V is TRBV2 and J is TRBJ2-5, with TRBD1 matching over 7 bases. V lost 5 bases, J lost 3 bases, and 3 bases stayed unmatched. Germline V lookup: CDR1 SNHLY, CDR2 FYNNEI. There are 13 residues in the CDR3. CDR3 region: CASSRGQEETQYF. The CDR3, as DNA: TGTGCCAGCAGTCGAGGACAGGAAGAGACCCAGTACTTC.

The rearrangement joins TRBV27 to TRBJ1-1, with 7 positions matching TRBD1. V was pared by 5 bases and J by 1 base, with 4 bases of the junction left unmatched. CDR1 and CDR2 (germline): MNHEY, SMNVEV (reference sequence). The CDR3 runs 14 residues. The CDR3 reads CASSTRTGNTEAFF. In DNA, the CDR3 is TGTGCCAGCAGTACCAGGACAGGGAACACTGAAGCTTTCTTT.